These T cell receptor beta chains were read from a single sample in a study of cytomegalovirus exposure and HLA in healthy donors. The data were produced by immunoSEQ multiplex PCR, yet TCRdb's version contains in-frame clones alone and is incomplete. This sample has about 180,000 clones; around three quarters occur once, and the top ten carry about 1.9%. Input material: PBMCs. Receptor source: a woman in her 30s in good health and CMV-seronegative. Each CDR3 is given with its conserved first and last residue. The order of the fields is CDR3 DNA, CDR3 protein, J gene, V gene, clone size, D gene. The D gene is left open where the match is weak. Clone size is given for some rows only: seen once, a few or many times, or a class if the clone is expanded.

TGTGCCAGCAGCCAAGATCCAGGGCCACCCCTTACGAACACCGGGGAGCTGTTTTTT | CASSQDPGPPLTNTGELFF | TRBJ2-2 | TRBV4-2 | . | .
TGTGCCAGCAGTGCCGCTGGGAGGGTGATCCTGGGCACTGAAGCTTTCTTT | CASSAAGRVILGTEAFF | TRBJ1-1 | TRBV25-1 | . | .
TGTGCCAGCAGTCAGGGGGGTTGGTTGACAGATACGCAGTATTTT | CASSQGGWLTDTQYF | TRBJ2-3 | TRBV9 | once | .
TGTGCCAGCAGCCCCCGGGACAGGGGCACTGAAGCTTTCTTT | CASSPRDRGTEAFF | TRBJ1-1 | TRBV7-8 | . | TRBD1
TGTGCCAGCAGTTACCCCGGCGGGGGGGCGATCGGGGAGCTGTTTTTT | CASSYPGGGAIGELFF | TRBJ2-2 | TRBV6-5 | . | TRBD2
TGTGCCAGCAGCTTATCGCATAGTGGCTACACCTTC | CASSLSHSGYTF | TRBJ1-2 | TRBV7-6 | few | .
TGTGGGACGGGGGGCCTAACTGGGGCCAACGTCCTGACTTTC | CGTGGLTGANVLTF | TRBJ2-6 | TRBV7-6 | . | .
TGTGCCAGCAGGCTGCGGGACAGGGGAAACACTGAAGCTTTCTTT | CASRLRDRGNTEAFF | TRBJ1-1 | TRBV6-6 | few | TRBD1
TGTGCCAGCAGCTCTCTCCCCACCGGGACAGGGACCCTTAATGAGCAGTTCTTC | CASSSLPTGTGTLNEQFF | TRBJ2-1 | TRBV5-5 | . | TRBD1
TGCGCCAGCAGCCAAATCAACAGGGTCACAGATACGCAGTATTTT | CASSQINRVTDTQYF | TRBJ2-3 | TRBV4-1 | once | .
TGTGCCAGTAGTGCGAACCGGGTGGGGGGATATGGCTACACCTTC | CASSANRVGGYGYTF | TRBJ1-2 | TRBV19 | . | .
TGCAGCGTTGAACCTAGGACTAGCGGGGGTGCAGATACGCAGTATTTT | CSVEPRTSGGADTQYF | TRBJ2-3 | TRBV29-1 | . | TRBD2
TGTGCCAGCAGCAGGCGCGGGGCAGAATCCTATGGCTACACCTTC | CASSRRGAESYGYTF | TRBJ1-2 | TRBV5-6 | . | .